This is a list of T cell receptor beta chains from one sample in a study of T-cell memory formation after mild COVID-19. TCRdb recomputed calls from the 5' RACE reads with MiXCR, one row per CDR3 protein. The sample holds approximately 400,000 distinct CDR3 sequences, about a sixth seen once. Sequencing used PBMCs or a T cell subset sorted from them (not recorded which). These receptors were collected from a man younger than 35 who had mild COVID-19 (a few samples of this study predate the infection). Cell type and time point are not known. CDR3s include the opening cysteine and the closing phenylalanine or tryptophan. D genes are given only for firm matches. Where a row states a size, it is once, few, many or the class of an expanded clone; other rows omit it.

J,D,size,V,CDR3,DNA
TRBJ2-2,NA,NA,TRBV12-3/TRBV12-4,CASSLGPAGLTGELFF,TGTGCCAGCAGTTTAGGTCCGGCAGGGTTGACCGGGGAGCTGTTTTTT
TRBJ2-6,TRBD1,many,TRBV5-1,CASDRDGTSGANVLTF,TGCGCCAGCGACAGGGACGGGACCTCTGGGGCCAACGTCCTGACTTTC
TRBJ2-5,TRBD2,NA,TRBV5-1,CASSLGSGGKETQYF,TGCGCCAGCAGCTTGGGTAGCGGGGGAAAAGAGACCCAGTACTTC
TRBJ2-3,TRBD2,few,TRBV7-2,CASSLLLAGTQYF,TGTGCCAGCAGCTTGTTGCTAGCGGGGACGCAGTATTTT
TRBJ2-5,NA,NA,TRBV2,CASSDRGQVGETQYF,TGTGCCAGCAGCGACCGTGGGCAAGTGGGAGAGACCCAGTACTTC
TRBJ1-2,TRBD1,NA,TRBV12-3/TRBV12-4,CASRQGGANYGYTF,TGTGCCAGCAGACAGGGGGGAGCTAACTATGGCTACACCTTC
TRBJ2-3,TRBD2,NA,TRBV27,CASSPMTVAGITDTQYF,TGTGCCAGCAGTCCCATGACGGTAGCGGGGATCACAGATACGCAGTATTTT
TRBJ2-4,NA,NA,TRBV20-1,CSVAELAKNIQYF,TGCAGTGTGGCGGAACTAGCCAAAAACATTCAGTACTTC
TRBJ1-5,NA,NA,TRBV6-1,CASSDSLNRPQHF,TGTGCCAGCAGTGATTCGTTAAATCGGCCCCAGCATTTT
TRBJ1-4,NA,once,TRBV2,CASTLGSTNEKLFF,TGTGCCAGCACGCTGGGATCTACTAATGAAAAACTGTTTTTT
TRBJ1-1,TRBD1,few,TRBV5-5,CASSVDRAQAFF,TGTGCCAGCAGCGTCGACAGGGCGCAAGCTTTCTTT
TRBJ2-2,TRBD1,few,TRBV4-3,CASSQIDRVNIGELFF,TGCGCCAGCAGCCAAATTGACAGGGTCAACATCGGGGAGCTGTTTTTT
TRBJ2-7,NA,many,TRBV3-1,CASSRGRGSYEQYF,TGTGCCAGCAGCCGGGGGAGAGGCTCCTACGAGCAGTACTTC
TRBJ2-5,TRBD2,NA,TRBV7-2,CASSQSRSSGGQTQYF,TGTGCCAGCAGCCAGTCACGATCTAGCGGGGGGCAGACCCAGTACTTC
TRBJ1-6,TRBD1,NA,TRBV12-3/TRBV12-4,CASSLGDRVSPLHF,TGTGCCAGCAGTTTAGGGGACAGGGTATCACCCCTCCACTTT
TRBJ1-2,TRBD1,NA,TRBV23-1,CASSQSPGQDYGYTF,TGCGCCAGCAGTCAATCCCCGGGACAGGACTATGGCTACACCTTC
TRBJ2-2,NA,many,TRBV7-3,CASSWDSNTGELFF,TGTGCCAGCAGTTGGGACTCCAACACCGGGGAGCTGTTTTTT
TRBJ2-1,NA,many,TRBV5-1,CASSLVGDGDEQFF,TGCGCCAGCAGCTTGGTAGGGGATGGGGATGAGCAGTTCTTC
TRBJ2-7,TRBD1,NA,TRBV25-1,CASSESGTGVKYF,TGTGCCAGCAGTGAATCCGGGACAGGGGTCAAGTACTTC
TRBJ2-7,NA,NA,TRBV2,CASTGEPLMEQYF,TGTGCCAGCACAGGGGAGCCTTTGATGGAGCAGTACTTC
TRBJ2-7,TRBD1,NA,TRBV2,CASRAGTGEFEQYF,TGTGCCAGCAGGGCCGGGACAGGGGAGTTCGAGCAGTACTTC